These 8 T cell receptor beta chains originate from one sample sequenced in a study of blood T cell repertoires in COVID-19. Method: immunoSEQ multiplex PCR; TCRdb's copy keeps in-frame clones and lacks some. The data hold a few hundred thousand clones, with 88% observed a single time. Sequenced: peripheral blood. The source of these receptors is a man between 65 and 85 years old with acute or convalescent COVID-19.

The rearrangement uses TRBV9 and TRBJ2-5, with TRBD2 matching over 8 bases. CDR3 length: 14 residues. Per germline, CDR1 SGDLS and CDR2 YYNGEE. V was clipped by 4 bases and J by 0 bases; unmatched bases: 2. The CDR3 region is CASSRGGYQETQYF. For the CDR3, the DNA is TGTGCCAGCAGCCGGGGGGGTTACCAAGAGACCCAGTACTTC.

In its sample, this clone was seen once. The V call is TRBV18, the J call TRBJ2-7; the match to TRBD1 covers 10 bases. Trimming cost V 7 bases and J 4 bases; bases outside gene matches: 4. The CDR3 contains 13 residues. CDR1 is KGHSH, CDR2 LQKENI, per germline. The CDR3 spells CASFRDRGYEQYF. The CDR3 DNA is TGTGCCAGCTTCCGGGACAGGGGATACGAGCAGTACTTC.

This chain links TRBV7-9 with TRBJ1-4, with 9 bases lining up with TRBD1. Trimming took 7 bases from V and 2 from J; bases not matched to a gene: 5. The CDR3 is made up of 15 amino acids. Per germline, CDR1 SEHNR and CDR2 FQNEAQ (reference sequence). The CDR3 DNA sequence: TGTGCCAGCACCCCAACAGGGGGCACTAATGAAAAACTGTTTTTT. Its protein product is CASTPTGGTNEKLFF.

This clone was counted only a few times. The V call is TRBV3-1 (or the pseudogene TRBV3-2), the J call TRBJ2-7; TRBD1 agrees at 8 bases. V dropped 4 bases and J dropped 1; count of bases not matched to a gene: 3. The CDR3 extends over 14 amino acids. The germline CDR1 and CDR2 sequences are LGHDT and YNNKEL (reference sequence). The CDR3 DNA reads TGTGCCAGCAGCCTCAGGGGGCGATCCTACGAGCAGTACTTC. This sequence encodes CASSLRGRSYEQYF.

The rearrangement uses TRBV4-1 and TRBJ2-3, with 9 bases that match TRBD2. With V trimmed by 3 bases and J by 6 bases, 16 bases remained unmatched. In germline, CDR1 is MGHRA, CDR2 YSYEKL. The CDR3 loop spans 18 amino acids. The CDR3 sequence is CASSQGSGLAPGKDTQYF. The CDR3 DNA reads as TGCGCCAGCAGCCAGGGCTCTGGACTAGCGCCCGGCAAGGATACGCAGTATTTT.

This chain joins TRBV24-1 and TRBJ2-1; a weak D match, TRBD2 (6 bases). The CDR3 spans 13 residues. Trimming shortened V by 2 bases and J by 10 bases, and 11 bases separated the two germline ends. Germline CDR1 KGHDR, CDR2 SFDVKD. The CDR3 is CATSDYTSSEQFF. The CDR3 nucleotides read TGTGCCACCAGTGATTACACTAGCAGCGAGCAGTTCTTC.

The V call is TRBV24-1, the J call TRBJ2-1, with TRBD2 matching over 11 bases. The CDR3 extends over 16 amino acids. Germline V gene sequence: CDR1 KGHDR, CDR2 SFDVKD. Losses at the gene ends were 5 bases for V and 2 bases for J; bases not matched to a gene: 4. The CDR3 sequence: CATSAATSGTYNEQFF. The CDR3 nucleotides are TGTGCCACCAGTGCTGCGACTAGCGGGACCTACAATGAGCAGTTCTTC.

The table lists this clone with a few counts. This chain connects TRBV24-1 to TRBJ1-1, with D possibly TRBD1 on 6 matching bases. V gave up 9 bases and J gave up 0 bases, with 10 bases separating them. This CDR3 region has 13 residues. Germline CDR1 is KGHDR and CDR2 is SFDVKD. The CDR3 DNA reads TGTGCCACCGCGGACAGCTTGAACACTGAAGCTTTCTTT. Amino acid sequence: CATADSLNTEAFF.